This T cell receptor beta chain was profiled in a study of shared clonotypes between healthy human individuals. The V end was cut by 4 bases, the J end by 1 base, with 10 bases between. The CDR3 length is 14 residues. Germline CDR1 reads MNHEY; CDR2 reads SMNVEV (reference sequence). All the donors were Caucasian adults who lived in Nashville, Tennessee. Only in-frame clones appear in the TCRdb table, and some are missing; sequencing was by immunoSEQ multiplex PCR. The profile shows 2 million to 2.5 million clones, around 95% of them singletons. The clonotype originates from a man between 18 and 35 years old in good health. The V gene is TRBV27, the J gene TRBJ1-1, with no clear D. The sequenced sample was naive CD4+ T cells sorted from blood. Subset noted: CD45RA+ positively selected. CDR3 sequence: CASSYEGGNTEAFF. DNA of the CDR3: TGTGCCAGCAGTTACGAGGGCGGGAACACTGAAGCTTTCTTT.